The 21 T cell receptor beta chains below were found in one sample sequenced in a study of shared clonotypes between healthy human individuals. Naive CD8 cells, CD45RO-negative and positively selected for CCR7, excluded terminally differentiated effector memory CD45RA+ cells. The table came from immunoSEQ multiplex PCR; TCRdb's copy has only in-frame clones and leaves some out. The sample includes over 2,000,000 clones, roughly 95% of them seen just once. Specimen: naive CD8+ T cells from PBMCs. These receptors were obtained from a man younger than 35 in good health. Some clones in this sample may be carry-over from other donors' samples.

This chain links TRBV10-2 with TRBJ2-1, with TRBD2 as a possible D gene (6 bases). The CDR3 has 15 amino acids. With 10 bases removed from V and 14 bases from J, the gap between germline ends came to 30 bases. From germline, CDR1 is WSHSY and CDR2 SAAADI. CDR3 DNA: TGCGCCACCGTGCCAGAGGGAGCGGGTTTTGAGCGGGAGTTCTTC. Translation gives CATVPEGAGFEREFF.

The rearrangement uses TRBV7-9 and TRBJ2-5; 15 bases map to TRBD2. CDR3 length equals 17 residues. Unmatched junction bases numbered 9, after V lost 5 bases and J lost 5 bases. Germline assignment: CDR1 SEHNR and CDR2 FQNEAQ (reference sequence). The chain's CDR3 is CASSGTSGRPGGETQYF. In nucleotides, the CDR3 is TGTGCCAGCAGCGGGACTAGCGGGAGGCCGGGCGGGGAGACCCAGTACTTC. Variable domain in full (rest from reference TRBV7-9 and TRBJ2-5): DTGVSQNPRHKITKRGQNVTFRCDPISEHNRLYWYRQTLGQGPEFLTYFQNEAQLEKSRLLSDRFSAERPKGSFSTLEIQRTEQGDSAMYLCASSGTSGRPGGETQYFGPGTRLLVL.

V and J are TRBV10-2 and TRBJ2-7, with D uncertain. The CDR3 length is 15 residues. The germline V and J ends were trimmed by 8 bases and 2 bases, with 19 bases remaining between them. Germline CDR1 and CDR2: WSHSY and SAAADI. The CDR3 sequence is CASQIRNSFPYEQYF. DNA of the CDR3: TGCGCCAGCCAGATTCGGAACTCATTTCCCTACGAGCAGTACTTC.

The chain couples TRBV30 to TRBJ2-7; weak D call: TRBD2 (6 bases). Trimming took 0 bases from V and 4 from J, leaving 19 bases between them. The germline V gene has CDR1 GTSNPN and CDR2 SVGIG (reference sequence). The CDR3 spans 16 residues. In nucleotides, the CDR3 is TGTGCCTGGAGTGTAGCGGGCTGGGCGGGACGGTACGAGCAGTACTTC. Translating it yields CAWSVAGWAGRYEQYF.

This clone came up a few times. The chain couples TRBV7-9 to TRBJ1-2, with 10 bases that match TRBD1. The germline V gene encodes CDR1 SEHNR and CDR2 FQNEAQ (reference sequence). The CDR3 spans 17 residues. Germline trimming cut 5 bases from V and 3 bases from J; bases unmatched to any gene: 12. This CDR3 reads CASSLHYPGQGHYGYTF. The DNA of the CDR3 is TGTGCCAGCAGCCTCCACTACCCGGGACAGGGGCACTATGGCTACACCTTC.

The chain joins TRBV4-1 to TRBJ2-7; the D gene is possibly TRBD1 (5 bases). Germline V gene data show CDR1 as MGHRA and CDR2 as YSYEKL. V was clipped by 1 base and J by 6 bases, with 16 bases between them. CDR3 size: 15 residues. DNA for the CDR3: TGCGCCAGCAGCCAAGCCGGCGGACAACTTCTCGAGCAGTACTTC. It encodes CASSQAGGQLLEQYF.

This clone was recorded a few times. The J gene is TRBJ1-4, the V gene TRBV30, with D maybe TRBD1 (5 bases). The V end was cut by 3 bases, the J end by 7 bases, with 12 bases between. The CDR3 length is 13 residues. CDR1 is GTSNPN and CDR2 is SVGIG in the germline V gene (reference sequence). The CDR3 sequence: CAWRDKGSEKLFF. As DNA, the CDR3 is TGTGCCTGGAGGGACAAGGGAAGTGAAAAACTGTTTTTT.

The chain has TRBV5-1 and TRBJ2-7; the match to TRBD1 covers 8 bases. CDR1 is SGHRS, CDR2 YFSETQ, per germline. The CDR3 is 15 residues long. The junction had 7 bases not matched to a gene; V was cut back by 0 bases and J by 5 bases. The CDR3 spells CASSLVRRTGNEQYF. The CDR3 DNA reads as TGCGCCAGCAGCTTGGTCCGAAGGACAGGGAACGAGCAGTACTTC.

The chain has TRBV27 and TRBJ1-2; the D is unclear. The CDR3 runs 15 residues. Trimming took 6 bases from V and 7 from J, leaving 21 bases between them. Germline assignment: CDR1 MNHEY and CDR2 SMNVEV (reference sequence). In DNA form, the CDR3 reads TGTGCCAGCAGCCAAAGAGCAGTCAGCGAGGGTGGCTACACCTTC. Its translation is CASSQRAVSEGGYTF.

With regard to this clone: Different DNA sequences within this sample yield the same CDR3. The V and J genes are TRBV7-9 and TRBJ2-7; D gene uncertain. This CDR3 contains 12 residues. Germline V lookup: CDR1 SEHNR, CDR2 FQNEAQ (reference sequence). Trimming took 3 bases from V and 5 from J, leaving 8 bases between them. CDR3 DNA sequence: TGTGCCAGCAGCTTCCCCATGCACGAGCAGTACTTC. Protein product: CASSFPMHEQYF.

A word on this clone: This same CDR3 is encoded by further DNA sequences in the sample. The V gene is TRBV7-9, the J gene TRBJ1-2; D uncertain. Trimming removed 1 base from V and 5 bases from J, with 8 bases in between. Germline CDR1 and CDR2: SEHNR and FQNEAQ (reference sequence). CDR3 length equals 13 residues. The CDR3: CASSLVSDYGYTF. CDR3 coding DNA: TGTGCCAGCAGCTTAGTGTCCGATTATGGCTACACCTTC.

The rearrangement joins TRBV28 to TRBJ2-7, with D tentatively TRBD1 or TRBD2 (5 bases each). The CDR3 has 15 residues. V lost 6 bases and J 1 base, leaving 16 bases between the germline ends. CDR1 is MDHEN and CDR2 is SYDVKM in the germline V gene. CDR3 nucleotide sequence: TGTGCCAGCAGAAGGTCCGGGACCCCTTCCTACGAGCAGTACTTC. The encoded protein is CASRRSGTPSYEQYF.

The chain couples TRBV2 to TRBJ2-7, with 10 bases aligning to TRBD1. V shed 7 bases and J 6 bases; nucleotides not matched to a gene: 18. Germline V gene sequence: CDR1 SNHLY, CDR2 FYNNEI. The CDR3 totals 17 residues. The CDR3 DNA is TGTGCCAGCAATGAGAGGAGGACAGGGGGACCCTCGGGCGAGCAGTACTTC. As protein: CASNERRTGGPSGEQYF.

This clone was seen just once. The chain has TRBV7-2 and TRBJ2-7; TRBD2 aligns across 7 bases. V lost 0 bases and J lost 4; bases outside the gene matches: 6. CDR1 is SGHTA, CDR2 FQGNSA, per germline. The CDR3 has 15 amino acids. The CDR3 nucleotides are TGTGCCAGCAGCTTAGCCCCGGGAGGCATTTACGAGCAGTACTTC. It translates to CASSLAPGGIYEQYF.

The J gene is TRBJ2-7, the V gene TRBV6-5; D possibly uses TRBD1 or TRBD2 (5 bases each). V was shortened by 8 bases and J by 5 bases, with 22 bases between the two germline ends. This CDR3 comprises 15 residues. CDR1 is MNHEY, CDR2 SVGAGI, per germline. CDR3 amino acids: CASQTGQAPGNEQYF. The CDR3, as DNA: TGTGCCAGCCAAACGGGGCAGGCCCCGGGGAACGAGCAGTACTTC.

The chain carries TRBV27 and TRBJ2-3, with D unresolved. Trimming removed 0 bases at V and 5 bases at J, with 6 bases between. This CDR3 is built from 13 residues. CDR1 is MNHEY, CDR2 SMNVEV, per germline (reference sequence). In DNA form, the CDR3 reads TGTGCCAGCAGTTTATCGAATGGAGATACGCAGTATTTT. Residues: CASSLSNGDTQYF.

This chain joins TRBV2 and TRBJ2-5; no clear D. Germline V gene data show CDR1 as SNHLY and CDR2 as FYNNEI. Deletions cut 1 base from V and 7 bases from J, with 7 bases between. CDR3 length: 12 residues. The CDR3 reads CASSEGVGTQYF. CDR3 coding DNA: TGTGCCAGCAGTGAAGGGGTCGGGACCCAGTACTTC.

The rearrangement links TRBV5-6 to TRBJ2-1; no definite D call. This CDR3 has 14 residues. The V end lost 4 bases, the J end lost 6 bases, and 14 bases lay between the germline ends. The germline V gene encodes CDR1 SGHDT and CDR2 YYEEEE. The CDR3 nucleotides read TGTGCCAGCAGCCCTACCCCAGAGGCCAATGAGCAGTTCTTC. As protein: CASSPTPEANEQFF. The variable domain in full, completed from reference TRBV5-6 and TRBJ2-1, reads DAGVTQSPTHLIKTRGQQVTLRCSPKSGHDTVSWYQQALGQGPQFIFQYYEEEERQRGNFPDRFSGHQFPNYSSELNVNALLLGDSALYLCASSPTPEANEQFFGPGTRLTVL.

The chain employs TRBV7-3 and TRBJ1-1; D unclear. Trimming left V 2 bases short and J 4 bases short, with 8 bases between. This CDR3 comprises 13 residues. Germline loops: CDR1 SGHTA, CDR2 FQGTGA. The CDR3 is CASSLGVATEAFF. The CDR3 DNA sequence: TGTGCCAGCAGCTTAGGGGTGGCCACTGAAGCTTTCTTT.

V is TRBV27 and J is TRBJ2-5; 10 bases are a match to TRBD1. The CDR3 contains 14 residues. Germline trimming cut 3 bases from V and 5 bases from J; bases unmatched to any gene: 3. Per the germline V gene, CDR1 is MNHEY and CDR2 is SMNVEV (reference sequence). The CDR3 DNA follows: TGTGCCAGCAGTTTCGGACAGGGGGGGGAGACCCAGTACTTC. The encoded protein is CASSFGQGGETQYF.

The CDR3 DNA reads TGCGCCAGCAGCCAAGATCGGCAGGGAAGTCAGCCCCAGCATTTT. Translating gives CASSQDRQGSQPQHF. The J gene is TRBJ1-5, the V gene TRBV4-3; D perhaps matches TRBD1 (5 bases). Trimming took 0 bases from V and 6 from J, leaving 12 bases between them. Per germline, CDR1 LGHNA and CDR2 YSLEER. The CDR3 sequence is 15 residues long.